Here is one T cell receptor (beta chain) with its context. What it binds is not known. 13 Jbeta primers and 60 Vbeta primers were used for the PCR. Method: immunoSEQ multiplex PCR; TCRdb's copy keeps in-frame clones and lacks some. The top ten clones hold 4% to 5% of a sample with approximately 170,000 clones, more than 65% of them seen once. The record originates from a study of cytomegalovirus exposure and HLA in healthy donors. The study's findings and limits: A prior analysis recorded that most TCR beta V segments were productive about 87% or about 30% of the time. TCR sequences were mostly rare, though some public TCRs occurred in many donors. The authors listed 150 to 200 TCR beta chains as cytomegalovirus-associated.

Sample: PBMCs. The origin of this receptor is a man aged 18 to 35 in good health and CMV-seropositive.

In nucleotides, the CDR3 is TGTGCCAGCAGCTTAGCCCTAGCGGGGGCTGGGGAGCAGTTCTTC. Its protein is CASSLALAGAGEQFF. The chain couples TRBV13 to TRBJ2-1, with TRBD2 identical over 10 bases. CDR3 length: 15 residues. CDR1 is PRHDT and CDR2 is FYEKMQ in the germline V gene (reference sequence). V gave up 1 base and J gave up 10 bases; unmatched junction bases: 7.